One and the same sample provided the 30 T cell receptor beta chains below, sequenced in a study of human T cells and chemical hapten exposure. TCRdb fed the RACE reads into MiXCR, producing one record per CDR3 protein. The sample includes about 190,000 distinct CDR3 sequences, approximately 26% seen only once; the top ten take roughly 2.4%. Sample time point: patch test 3, about 24 weeks after DPC sensitization. The treatment is: therapeutic diphenylcyclopropenone sensitization with weekly scalp DPC. The starting material was whole blood, obtained in connection with sensitization to the hapten diphenylcyclopropenone (DPC). Receptors were obtained from a middle-aged woman with alopecia areata. Some clones in this sample may be carry-over from other donors' samples.

This clonotype has just one count. The rearrangement links TRBV6-2 or TRBV6-3 to TRBJ1-5; D remains unclear. Germline lookup yields CDR1 MNHEY and CDR2 SVGEGT. This CDR3 has 14 residues. Trimming removed 3 bases at V and 4 bases at J, with 10 bases between. The CDR3: CASSYPPRNQPQHF. In DNA, the CDR3 is TGTGCCAGCAGTTATCCACCTCGTAATCAGCCCCAGCATTTT.

This clonotype has a count of ten or more. V and J are TRBV6-6 and TRBJ1-3; a weak D match, TRBD1 (6 bases). The CDR3 has 15 residues. CDR1 is MNHNY and CDR2 is SVGAGI in the germline V gene (reference sequence). V was pared by 5 bases and J by 3 bases, with 14 bases between. In DNA form, the CDR3 reads TGTGCCAGCAGTCGGGGCGGGGGCGGTGGAAACACCATATATTTT. Its protein product is CASSRGGGGGNTIYF.

The chain couples TRBV6-2 or TRBV6-3 to TRBJ1-1, with 8 positions matching TRBD1. After removal of 5 bases from V and 5 bases from J, the junction contained 4 bases not matched to a gene. Germline V CDR1 and CDR2: MNHEY, SVGEGT. The CDR3 length is 13 residues. CDR3 nucleotides: TGTGCCAGCAGTCGCCGACAGGGGACTGAAGCTTTCTTT. Its protein is CASSRRQGTEAFF.

This clonotype was seen once. The V gene is TRBV6-4, the J gene TRBJ2-3; unclear D gene. The germline CDR1 and CDR2 sequences are MRHNA and SNTAGT. V was cut by 4 bases and J by 0 bases, with 8 bases left in between. CDR3 length: 14 residues. CDR3 protein: CASSVSGSTDTQYF. CDR3 nucleotides: TGTGCCAGCAGTGTTTCGGGCAGCACAGATACGCAGTATTTT.

This chain links TRBV6-2 or TRBV6-3 with TRBJ2-1; TRBD2 aligns across 8 bases. Germline V gives CDR1 MNHEY, CDR2 SVGEGT. V dropped 2 bases and J dropped 8; count of bases not matched to a gene: 17. This CDR3 spans 18 amino acids. The CDR3 loop reads CASSYLSLVAGSVDEQFF. The CDR3 DNA follows: TGTGCCAGCAGTTACCTCTCGCTTGTAGCGGGGTCTGTTGATGAGCAGTTCTTC.

This clonotype came up many times. The chain links TRBV12-3 or TRBV12-4 to TRBJ2-5; D gene uncertain. The V end was cut by 5 bases, the J end by 1 base, with 11 bases between. The CDR3 contains 14 residues. The CDR3 DNA reads TGTGCCAGCAGTGCCGCCGGGTCCCAAGAGACCCAGTACTTC. It specifies CASSAAGSQETQYF.

This clonotype was picked up a small number of times. V and J are TRBV29-1 and TRBJ2-1; 8 bases align to TRBD2. The CDR3 runs 14 residues. Germline CDR1 reads SQVTM; CDR2 reads ANQGSEA. The CDR3 spells CCSGSFSSYNEQFF. The DNA of the CDR3 is TGCTGCAGCGGGAGTTTTTCCTCCTACAATGAGCAGTTCTTC.

This clonotype was picked up a small number of times. The J gene is TRBJ1-3, the V gene TRBV10-3; D uncertain. Trimming left V 0 bases short and J 4 bases short, with 7 bases between. The length of the CDR3 is 14 residues. Germline V CDR1 and CDR2: ENHRY, SYGVKD. The CDR3 DNA sequence: TGTGCCATCAGTGAGTCGCAACAGGGAAACACCATATATTTT. Amino acid sequence: CAISESQQGNTIYF.

For this clonotype: Since a much larger clone is just one base distant, this may be a read error. The V gene is TRBV18, the J gene TRBJ2-3, with D perhaps assigned TRBD1 or TRBD2 (6 bases each). CDR3 length equals 14 residues. Looked up from germline, CDR1 is KGHSH and CDR2 is LQKENI. CDR3 region: CVSSRGQETDTQYF. Written as DNA, the CDR3 is TGTGTCAGCTCACGGGGGCAGGAAACAGATACGCAGTATTTT.

The rearrangement links TRBV18 to TRBJ2-7; a weak D match, TRBD2 (6 bases). In germline, CDR1 is KGHSH, CDR2 LQKENI. CDR3 length equals 12 residues. Trimming cost V 2 bases and J 5 bases, with 7 bases left between them. In DNA, the CDR3 is TGTGCCAGCTCACCATCTAGCGACGAGCAGTACTTC. It translates to CASSPSSDEQYF. Variable domain in full (rest from reference TRBV18 and TRBJ2-7): NAGVMQNPRHLVRRRGQEARLRCSPMKGHSHVYWYRQLPEEGLKFMVYLQKENIIDESGMPKERFSAEFPKEGPSILRIQQVVRGDSAAYFCASSPSSDEQYFGPGTRLTVT.

The rearrangement joins TRBV3-1 to TRBJ2-7, with TRBD2 matching 13 bases. The CDR3 consists of 19 residues. Germline V gene lookup returns CDR1 LGHDT and CDR2 YNNKEL (reference sequence). Losses at the gene ends were 0 bases for V and 3 bases for J; bases not matched to a gene: 11. CDR3 protein: CASSQDPSPGLAGYYEQYF. The DNA for the CDR3 is TGTGCCAGCAGCCAAGATCCGAGCCCGGGACTAGCGGGATACTACGAGCAGTACTTC.

On this clonotype itself: The junction does not match germline at one end; this may be a read error. This rearrangement joins TRBV28 to TRBJ2-4; D perhaps matches TRBD2 (7 bases). The CDR3 runs to 15 residues. The germline V gene encodes CDR1 MDHEN and CDR2 SYDVKM. The CDR3 DNA follows: TGTGCCAGCAGTTTTGGGGGGGCAGCCAAAAACATTCTGTACTTC. Translating it yields CASSFGGAAKNILYF.

The chain has TRBV10-3 and TRBJ1-2; no firm D call. The V and J ends lost 3 bases and 2 bases respectively, with 16 bases between them. The CDR3 runs 16 residues. CDR1 and CDR2 from the germline V gene are ENHRY and SYGVKD. The CDR3 region is CAISEGLRRGNYGYTF. In DNA form, the CDR3 reads TGTGCCATCAGTGAAGGCCTAAGAAGAGGGAACTATGGCTACACCTTC.

This clonotype was seen at least ten times. The CDR3 loop reads CATSRGLAGVGHEQYF. CDR3 DNA sequence: TGTGCCACCAGCAGAGGACTAGCGGGAGTTGGCCACGAGCAGTACTTC. The chain employs TRBV15 and TRBJ2-7, with 12 bases identical to TRBD2. J lost 5 bases, V lost 1 base, and 6 bases had no gene match. The germline V gene encodes CDR1 LNHNV and CDR2 YYDKDF (reference sequence). CDR3 length: 16 residues.

This sequence joins TRBV4-2 and TRBJ2-3, with D perhaps TRBD2 (6 bases). Germline-derived CDR1 and CDR2 are LGHNA and YNFKEQ. CDR3 size: 16 residues. The V end was cut by 3 bases, the J end by 6 bases, with 19 bases between. CDR3 in amino acids: CASSHSSLRRGDTQYF. Here the CDR3 DNA reads TGTGCCAGCAGCCACTCGTCCCTTAGGAGGGGCGATACGCAGTATTTT.

This clonotype turned up a few times. This chain links TRBV20-1 with TRBJ2-1, with unresolved D. The V end was cut by 3 bases, the J end by 4 bases, with 13 bases between. Per the germline V gene, CDR1 is DFQATT and CDR2 is SNEGSKA (reference sequence). CDR3 length: 14 residues. The CDR3 nucleotides read TGCAGTGCTAGGAGGCCCCAGGATTACAATGAGCAGTTCTTC. Translating it yields CSARRPQDYNEQFF.

V is TRBV12-3 or TRBV12-4 and J is TRBJ1-2; D might be TRBD1 (6 bases). Between the trimmed V and J ends, which lost 2 bases and 5 bases, there was a span of 6 bases. The CDR3 sequence is 12 residues long. CDR3: CASSLRGYGYTF. In nucleotides, the CDR3 is TGTGCCAGCAGTTTAAGGGGGTATGGCTACACCTTC.

The sample holds a few counts of this clonotype. The gene calls are TRBV27 and TRBJ2-7, with TRBD2 matching over 12 bases. V was pared by 2 bases and J by 11 bases, with 13 bases of the junction left unmatched. The CDR3 has 16 residues. Germline values: CDR1 MNHEY, CDR2 SMNVEV (reference sequence). CDR3 residues: CASSLGGTSGLTKEYF. The CDR3 DNA reads as TGTGCCAGCAGTTTAGGGGGGACTAGCGGGTTAACGAAGGAGTACTTC.

V gene TRBV15 combines with J gene TRBJ2-3, with D unclear. V gave up 1 base and J gave up 6 bases, with 5 bases separating them. CDR1 and CDR2 from the germline V gene are LNHNV and YYDKDF (reference sequence). The CDR3 totals 12 residues. CDR3 amino acids: CATSRVYDTQYF. The CDR3 DNA follows: TGTGCCACCAGCAGAGTCTACGATACGCAGTATTTT. Based on the CDR3 plus reference TRBV15 and TRBJ2-3, the full variable domain is DAMVIQNPRYQVTQFGKPVTLSCSQTLNHNVMYWYQQKSSQAPKLLFHYYDKDFNNEADTPDNFQSRRPNTSFCFLDIRSPGLGDTAMYLCATSRVYDTQYFGPGTRLTVL.

The V gene is TRBV28, the J gene TRBJ2-7; 10 bases line up with TRBD2. Unmatched junction bases numbered 7, after V lost 4 bases and J lost 4 bases. Germline V gives CDR1 MDHEN, CDR2 SYDVKM. The length of the CDR3 is 15 residues. CDR3 in DNA: TGTGCCAGCAGTTCAACTCCGGGACTAGCGTACGAGCAGTACTTC. It codes for CASSSTPGLAYEQYF.

This clonotype has only a few counts. The V gene is TRBV5-1, the J gene TRBJ2-2, with D unresolved. This CDR3 spans 13 amino acids. Trimming took off 3 bases at V and 7 bases at J, with 10 bases between the two ends. Germline loops: CDR1 SGHRS, CDR2 YFSETQ. CDR3 nucleotide sequence: TGCGCCAGCAGCTACATAAGTGGCGGGGAGCTGTTTTTT. Protein: CASSYISGGELFF.

This clonotype was found a few times. The gene calls are TRBV11-1 and TRBJ1-2; possible D gene TRBD1, 6 bases. The CDR3 spans 13 residues. The V gene's germline CDR1 is SGHAT and CDR2 FQDESV (reference sequence). The germline V and J ends were trimmed by 4 bases and 6 bases, with 12 bases remaining between them. In DNA form, the CDR3 reads TGTGCCAGCAGCTCAGGGGCCTATAATGGCTACACCTTC. Protein product: CASSSGAYNGYTF.

The sample holds a few counts of this clonotype. This chain connects TRBV6-4 to TRBJ2-1; a possible D gene is TRBD2 (5 bases). V gave up 4 bases and J gave up 2 bases, with 12 bases separating them. The CDR3 runs to 15 residues. Germline CDR1 and CDR2: MRHNA and SNTAGT. The CDR3 region is CASSVYRDTYNEQFF. CDR3 DNA: TGTGCCAGCAGTGTGTACCGGGATACCTACAATGAGCAGTTCTTC.

The chain employs TRBV6-5 and TRBJ2-3; 10 bases align to TRBD1. V shed 2 bases, J shed 6 bases, and the junction held 5 bases outside the gene matches. Germline V lookup: CDR1 MNHEY, CDR2 SVGAGI. The CDR3 is 15 residues long. In DNA, the CDR3 is TGTGCCAGCAGTTACGTGACAGGGGGCTGGGATACGCAGTATTTT. Residues: CASSYVTGGWDTQYF.

The V call is TRBV7-9, the J call TRBJ2-7, with 11 nucleotides matching TRBD2. Trimming at V came to 3 bases and at J to 5 bases, leaving 3 bases not matched to a gene. Per germline, CDR1 SEHNR and CDR2 FQNEAQ (reference sequence). The CDR3 is made up of 14 amino acids. CDR3 in amino acids: CASSFTSGSDEQYF. In nucleotides, the CDR3 is TGTGCCAGCAGCTTCACTAGCGGGAGTGACGAGCAGTACTTC.

Regarding this clonotype: A read error may produce the germline difference seen at one junction end. This chain joins TRBV18 and TRBJ2-1; D not resolved. The CDR3 has 14 amino acids. Germline CDR1 and CDR2: KGHSH and LQKENI. DNA for the CDR3: TGTGCCACCTCACCCCTACTTCGCCTCAATGAGCAGTTCTTC. The encoded protein is CATSPLLRLNEQFF. Combining the CDR3 with reference TRBV18 and TRBJ2-1 gives the whole variable domain NAGVMQNPRHLVRRRGQEARLRCSPMKGHSHVYWYRQLPEEGLKFMVYLQKENIIDESGMPKERFSAEFPKEGPSILRIQQVVRGDSAAYFCATSPLLRLNEQFFGPGTRLTVL.

This chain joins TRBV28 and TRBJ1-1; no reliable D call. This CDR3 comprises 14 residues. With 3 bases removed from V and 1 base from J, the gap between germline ends came to 9 bases. Germline-derived CDR1 and CDR2 are MDHEN and SYDVKM. The CDR3 region is CASSLRAGNTEAFF. CDR3 nucleotide sequence: TGTGCCAGCAGTTTGAGGGCGGGGAACACTGAAGCTTTCTTT.

This rearrangement joins TRBV9 to TRBJ2-7; 8 nucleotides line up with TRBD2. V lost 0 bases and J lost 4; bases outside the gene matches: 6. Germline assignment: CDR1 SGDLS and CDR2 YYNGEE. The CDR3 is 15 residues long. The CDR3 reads CASSVGSGSGYEQYF. The CDR3 region has the DNA TGTGCCAGCAGCGTAGGAAGCGGGAGCGGTTACGAGCAGTACTTC. The full variable domain, rest sourced from reference TRBV9 and TRBJ2-7, is DSGVTQTPKHLITATGQRVTLRCSPRSGDLSVYWYQQSLDQGLQFLIQYYNGEERAKGNILERFSAQQFPDLHSELNLSSLELGDSALYFCASSVGSGSGYEQYFGPGTRLTVT.

The rearrangement uses TRBV29-1 and TRBJ2-5; 8 bases align to TRBD1. Germline V gene data show CDR1 as SQVTM and CDR2 as ANQGSEA. Germline trimming cut 7 bases from V and 4 bases from J; bases unmatched to any gene: 11. The CDR3 runs 14 residues. CDR3 loop: CSGSDRVNPETQYF. DNA for the CDR3: TGCAGCGGATCGGACAGGGTAAATCCAGAGACCCAGTACTTC.

The DNA of the CDR3 is TGTGCCAGCCCGCCCCAGGCGGGCCACATAGATACGCAGTATTTT. Amino acids: CASPPQAGHIDTQYF. This rearrangement joins TRBV28 to TRBJ2-3, with a weak D call TRBD2 (5 bases). V was shortened by 8 bases and J by 5 bases, with 20 bases between the two germline ends. CDR3 length: 15 amino acids. Germline V lookup: CDR1 MDHEN, CDR2 SYDVKM.